This record concerns one T cell receptor (beta chain) sequence. What it binds is unknown. The data belong to a study of shared clonotypes between healthy human individuals. Germline V gene lookup returns CDR1 GTSNPN and CDR2 SVGIG (reference sequence). The germline V and J ends were trimmed by 2 bases and 8 bases, with 18 bases remaining between them. The CDR3 is 14 amino acids. Study findings and constraints: When naive CD4 clonotypes were compared across several donors, 4% to 6.5% were shared.

CD4+ cell separation produced CD45RA+ naive and CD45RA-negative memory subsets. Each cell subset's genomic DNA was divided evenly among several immunoSEQ plates. Method: immunoSEQ multiplex PCR; TCRdb's copy keeps in-frame clones and lacks some. Found here are millions of clones, approximately 92% of them singletons; the top ten hold 0.13% to 0.15%. The TCR comes from a man aged 18-30 years in good health. The chain combines TRBV30 with TRBJ1-2; D may be TRBD1 (6 bases). Sequencing was done on a sample of naive CD4+ T cells sorted from blood. Subset defined: CD45RA+ positively selected. This CDR3 is CAWSRGVGAVGYTF. DNA of the CDR3: TGTGCCTGGAGTAGGGGTGTGGGGGCGGTCGGCTACACCTTC. Looking up the rest from reference TRBV30 and TRBJ1-2 gives the full variable domain: SQTIHQWPATLVQPVGSPLSLECTVEGTSNPNLYWYRQAAGRGLQLLFYSVGIGQISSEVPQNLSASRPQDRQFILSSKKLLLSDSGFYLCAWSRGVGAVGYTFGSGTRLTVV.